One and the same sample provided the 14 T cell receptor beta chains below, sequenced in a study of cytomegalovirus exposure and HLA in healthy donors. The PCR was carried out with 60 Vbeta primers and 13 Jbeta primers. Sequencing was performed with immunoSEQ multiplex PCR; in TCRdb, only in-frame clones are kept and a portion is missing. The sample table sets out 130,000 or so clones. Source material: PBMCs. Receptors were obtained from a woman between 35 and 50 years old in good health and CMV-seronegative.

The chain links TRBV7-9 to TRBJ1-3, with a weak D call TRBD1 (5 bases). Trimming cost V 4 bases and J 0 bases, with 13 bases left between them. Germline CDR1 SEHNR, CDR2 FQNEAQ (reference sequence). There are 16 residues in the CDR3. DNA of the CDR3: TGTGCCAGCAGCTCCCCACAGGTGGTCTCTGGAAACACCATATATTTT. Amino acids: CASSSPQVVSGNTIYF. Full variable domain (outside the CDR3, taken from reference TRBV7-9 and TRBJ1-3): DTGVSQNPRHKITKRGQNVTFRCDPISEHNRLYWYRQTLGQGPEFLTYFQNEAQLEKSRLLSDRFSAERPKGSFSTLEIQRTEQGDSAMYLCASSSPQVVSGNTIYFGEGSWLTVV.

The chain employs TRBV5-1 and TRBJ2-5, with D possibly being TRBD2 (6 bases). The CDR3 extends over 16 amino acids. V lost 0 bases to trimming and J lost 5 bases, with 17 bases between them. Germline CDR1 is SGHRS and CDR2 is YFSETQ. The CDR3 is CASSLGGHGGGETQYF. The CDR3 DNA reads TGCGCCAGCAGCTTGGGAGGGCACGGCGGAGGGGAGACCCAGTACTTC.

The J gene is TRBJ1-1, the V gene TRBV15, with D unresolved. Trimming pared 1 base from V and 1 base from J, leaving 7 bases between. Germline V gives CDR1 LNHNV, CDR2 YYDKDF (reference sequence). This CDR3 contains 14 residues. The CDR3 DNA is TGTGCCACCAGCAGAGGGCGGGGGAACACTGAAGCTTTCTTT. Translation: CATSRGRGNTEAFF.

This chain uses TRBV5-1 with TRBJ2-2, with 7 bases fitting TRBD1. CDR3 length: 16 residues. V gave up 0 bases and J gave up 0 bases; unmatched junction bases: 2. The germline V gene encodes CDR1 SGHRS and CDR2 YFSETQ. The CDR3 nucleotides read TGCGCCAGCAGCTTGGGACAGGGAACGAACACCGGGGAGCTGTTTTTT. Its translation is CASSLGQGTNTGELFF.

This chain links TRBV7-3 with TRBJ2-1, with a tentative D call TRBD2 (6 bases). The germline CDR1 and CDR2 sequences are SGHTA and FQGTGA. With 4 bases removed from V and 7 bases from J, the gap between germline ends came to 29 bases. The CDR3 has 19 amino acids. The CDR3 protein is CASSSKGYPSVGEVNEQFF. Written as DNA, the CDR3 is TGTGCCAGCAGCTCAAAGGGCTACCCTAGCGTAGGAGAGGTTAATGAGCAGTTCTTC.

V is TRBV19 and J is TRBJ1-4, with D uncertain. The CDR3 has 14 residues. Germline assignment: CDR1 LNHDA and CDR2 SQIVND (reference sequence). V lost 7 bases and J 0 bases, leaving 9 bases between the germline ends. CDR3: CASTWATTNEKLFF. CDR3 nucleotide sequence: TGTGCCAGTACCTGGGCTACAACTAATGAAAAACTGTTTTTT.

The rearrangement uses TRBV7-9 and TRBJ1-5; 7 bases fit TRBD1. Germline CDR1 is SEHNR and CDR2 is FQNEAQ (reference sequence). With 4 bases clipped from V and 7 bases from J, the junction kept 4 bases outside the gene matches. The CDR3 runs to 13 residues. CDR3 in amino acids: CASSSTGEQPQHF. CDR3 coding DNA: TGTGCCAGCAGCTCTACAGGGGAGCAGCCCCAGCATTTT.

The chain links TRBV6-1 to TRBJ2-3; 8 nucleotides match TRBD2. The CDR3 is made up of 15 amino acids. Germline V gene data show CDR1 as MNHNS and CDR2 as SASEGT. V lost 8 bases and J lost 0; bases outside the gene matches: 7. CDR3: CASGREGLSTDTQYF. In DNA form, the CDR3 reads TGTGCCAGCGGACGGGAGGGCTTAAGCACAGATACGCAGTATTTT.

The chain carries TRBV5-3 and TRBJ2-7; 8 bases are shared with TRBD1. TRBV5-3 is designated an ORF whose function remains uncertain. The CDR3 runs to 15 residues. V dropped 6 bases and J dropped 6; count of bases not matched to a gene: 14. The CDR3 reads CARTPWDRYHGEQYV. The CDR3 nucleotides read TGTGCCAGAACCCCTTGGGACAGGTATCATGGCGAGCAGTACGTC.

The V call is TRBV30, the J call TRBJ1-6; D is perhaps TRBD1 (6 bases). The length of the CDR3 is 14 residues. CDR1 and CDR2 (germline): GTSNPN, SVGIG (reference sequence). Deletions cut 1 base from V and 9 bases from J, with 13 bases between. CDR3 residues: CAWSADRKGSPLHF. CDR3 bases: TGTGCCTGGAGTGCGGACAGAAAGGGTTCACCCCTCCACTTT.

The chain carries TRBV2 and TRBJ2-7; maybe TRBD2 (6 bases). The CDR3 sequence is 13 residues long. CDR1 is SNHLY and CDR2 is FYNNEI in the germline V gene. The V end lost 7 bases, the J end lost 12 bases, and 22 bases lay between the germline ends. The CDR3 spells CASKAREVSGWYV. The CDR3 DNA reads TGTGCCAGCAAAGCCAGGGAGGTATCAGGGTGGTACGTC.

The chain is built from TRBV18 and TRBJ2-7, with D possibly TRBD1 on 6 matching bases. V was pared by 1 base and J by 4 bases, with 8 bases between. The CDR3 contains 13 residues. Germline V gene sequence: CDR1 KGHSH, CDR2 LQKENI. The CDR3 region is CASSPQQGYEQYV. In DNA, the CDR3 is TGTGCCAGCTCACCACAACAGGGATACGAGCAGTACGTC.

Written as DNA, the CDR3 is TGTGCCAGCAGCCCCCTCGACACCGGGGAGCTGTTTTTT. Its translation: CASSPLDTGELFF. This chain joins TRBV7-3 and TRBJ2-2; D ambiguous. Deletions cut 5 bases from V and 3 bases from J, with 7 bases between. The CDR3 runs to 13 residues. Per germline, CDR1 SGHTA and CDR2 FQGTGA.

This chain links TRBV18 with TRBJ1-6, with D maybe TRBD1 (5 bases). The V gene lost 2 bases and the J gene lost 6 bases, with 11 bases spanning the gap. CDR3 length: 15 residues. The germline gives CDR1 KGHSH, CDR2 LQKENI. CDR3 DNA sequence: TGTGCCAGCTCACCAAGTGTGGACACTAATTCACCCCTCCACTTT. As protein: CASSPSVDTNSPLHF.